The rows below give T cell receptor beta chains drawn from one sample of a study of blood T cell repertoires in COVID-19. TCRdb keeps only in-frame clones here, not all; method: immunoSEQ multiplex PCR. The sample carries 140,000 or so clones, about four fifths recorded once. Input material: PBMCs or T cells enriched from blood (not recorded which). These receptors were obtained from a man in his fifties or sixties who had recovered from COVID-19. CDR3s include the opening cysteine and the closing phenylalanine or tryptophan. Each record gives: CDR3 protein, CDR3 DNA, D gene, V gene, clone size, J gene. A D gene is named only where the DNA matches it firmly. Clone size is not always given. Where it is, it says once, few, many or a class for expanded clones.

CASTRGGAFDEQYF TGTGCCAGCACCCGTGGGGGGGCCTTCGACGAGCAGTACTTC NA TRBV28 few TRBJ2-7
CASSLSSGGFETQYF TGTGCTAGCAGCCTCTCTAGCGGGGGGTTTGAGACCCAGTACTTC TRBD2 TRBV7-7 once TRBJ2-5
CASSETGILGYTF TGTGCCAGCAGTGAGACAGGGATTCTCGGCTACACCTTC TRBD1 TRBV12-3/TRBV12-4 NA TRBJ1-2
CASGPQGSAGNTIYF TGTGCCAGCGGGCCACAGGGATCCGCTGGAAACACCATATATTTT NA TRBV9 NA TRBJ1-3
CASSLTSQGNGYTF TGTGCCAGCAGCTTAACTTCCCAGGGAAATGGCTACACCTTC NA TRBV7-2 NA TRBJ1-2
CASSTISAGVPEAFF TGTGCCAGCAGTACGATATCTGCAGGGGTACCTGAAGCTTTCTTT NA TRBV28 NA TRBJ1-1
CASSLSSRGNTGELFF TGTGCCAGCAGCTTAAGCTCGCGGGGGAACACCGGGGAGCTGTTTTTT NA TRBV7-8 few TRBJ2-2
CASSVGQGGSGANVLTF TGTGCCAGCAGCGTAGGACAGGGCGGCTCTGGGGCCAACGTCCTGACTTTC TRBD1 TRBV9 NA TRBJ2-6
CASSYSSIRGGQPQHF TGTGCCAGCAGTTACTCGAGCATAAGGGGAGGTCAGCCCCAGCATTTT NA TRBV6-5 NA TRBJ1-5
CAISATGGTEAFF TGTGCCATCAGTGCGACAGGGGGCACTGAAGCTTTCTTT TRBD1 TRBV10-3 few TRBJ1-1
CASSAGQNEKLFF TGTGCCAGCAGTGCGGGACAGAATGAAAAACTGTTTTTT TRBD1 TRBV25-1 NA TRBJ1-4
CASSPRTSGGDLEQFF TGTGCCAGCTCACCGAGGACTAGCGGGGGTGATCTTGAGCAGTTCTTC TRBD2 TRBV18 few TRBJ2-1
CASTYRAFGNTIYF TGTGCCAGTACCTACAGGGCCTTTGGAAACACCATATATTTT NA TRBV19 NA TRBJ1-3
CASSYAEETDTQYF TGTGCCAGCAGTTACGCTGAGGAAACAGATACGCAGTATTTT NA TRBV6-2/TRBV6-3 NA TRBJ2-3
CASITTGTEYNEQFF TGTGCCAGCATAACCACCGGGACTGAGTACAATGAGCAGTTCTTC NA TRBV2 NA TRBJ2-1
CASSLVPDQETQYF TGCGCCAGCAGCTTGGTGCCAGACCAAGAGACCCAGTACTTC NA TRBV5-1 NA TRBJ2-5
CASSLSWSTGELFF TGTGCCAGCAGTCTATCCTGGAGCACCGGGGAGCTGTTTTTT NA TRBV27 NA TRBJ2-2
CASSREQSTSGNTIYF TGTGCCAGCTCTCGGGAACAGAGCACCTCTGGAAACACCATATATTTT NA TRBV18 NA TRBJ1-3
CASSEAGTSRVDTQYF TGTGCCAGCAGTGAAGCGGGGACTAGCCGGGTTGATACGCAGTATTTT TRBD2 TRBV6-1 once TRBJ2-3
CASSQDGSTSEQYF TGCGCCAGCAGCCAAGATGGGAGTACATCCGAGCAGTACTTC NA TRBV4-3 NA TRBJ2-7
CSAREGVHPAFF TGCAGCGCCCGGGAGGGAGTTCACCCAGCTTTCTTT NA TRBV29-1 NA TRBJ1-1
CASSPRLAGDSKGLYF TGTGCCAGCAGCCCTAGACTAGCGGGGGATTCAAAAGGACTGTACTTC TRBD2 TRBV9 once TRBJ2-7
CAQRTGREADQPQHF TGTGCCCAGCGGACCGGACGGGAGGCGGATCAGCCCCAGCATTTT NA TRBV28 NA TRBJ1-5
CASSLPRTGGLFSTGELFF TGTGCCAGCAGCTTGCCTAGGACAGGGGGCCTGTTTTCGACCGGGGAGCTGTTTTTT TRBD1 TRBV5-6 once TRBJ2-2
CASSLTSGHSNTGELFF TGCGCCAGCAGCCTTACTTCGGGACATTCGAACACCGGGGAGCTGTTTTTT NA TRBV4-3 NA TRBJ2-2
CASSYSGGVNYGYTF TGTGCCAGCAGTTACTCCGGGGGGGTAAACTATGGCTACACCTTC NA TRBV6-5 NA TRBJ1-2
CASSEFQGTGNEQFF TGTGCCAGCAGTGAATTCCAGGGGACAGGGAATGAGCAGTTCTTC TRBD1 TRBV2 few TRBJ2-1
CASSLSSWSTGEETQYF TGTGCCAGCAGCTTATCATCCTGGAGCACGGGGGAAGAGACCCAGTACTTC NA TRBV7-2 NA TRBJ2-5
CASSPWNTGAPSYNSPLHF TGTGCCAGCAGTCCCTGGAATACAGGGGCCCCCTCCTATAATTCACCCCTCCACTTT TRBD1 TRBV27 once TRBJ1-6
CASSSKQGNEQFF TGTGCCAGCAGTTCAAAACAGGGAAATGAGCAGTTCTTC NA TRBV2 NA TRBJ2-1
CASTLLMDRGNQPQHF TGTGCCAGCACCCTTCTGATGGACAGGGGCAATCAGCCCCAGCATTTT TRBD1 TRBV28 NA TRBJ1-5
CASSSEAFYEQYF TGTGCCAGCTCATCCGAGGCTTTCTACGAGCAGTACTTC NA TRBV18 NA TRBJ2-7
CAWSVLGGSYTF TGTGCCTGGAGTGTTCTCGGGGGGAGCTACACCTTC NA TRBV30 NA TRBJ1-2
CASSQSRLAESYNEQFF TGTGCCAGCAGCCAATCGCGTCTAGCGGAATCCTACAATGAGCAGTTCTTC TRBD2 TRBV14 NA TRBJ2-1
CAWLGTTYNEQFF TGTGCCTGGCTAGGGACTACCTATAATGAGCAGTTCTTC TRBD2 TRBV30 few TRBJ2-1
CASSQFRLAGNEKLFF TGCGCCAGCAGCCAATTCCGACTGGCGGGGAATGAAAAACTGTTTTTT NA TRBV4-3 NA TRBJ1-4
CASSPETSGAGEQFF TGTGCCAGCTCACCAGAGACTAGCGGTGCGGGTGAGCAGTTCTTC TRBD2 TRBV18 NA TRBJ2-1
CASSFPGQGNQPQHF TGTGCCAGCAGTTTCCCGGGACAGGGCAATCAGCCCCAGCATTTT TRBD1 TRBV28 NA TRBJ1-5
CASSTGQGEAGFNYGYTF TGTGCCAGCAGCACCGGACAGGGAGAGGCCGGATTTAACTATGGCTACACCTTC TRBD1 TRBV11-2 once TRBJ1-2
CATHTGQGAGEQYF TGTGCCACCCACACGGGACAGGGGGCGGGGGAGCAGTACTTC TRBD1 TRBV6-5 NA TRBJ2-7
CASSLQTGADTEAFF TGTGCCAGCAGTTTGCAGACAGGGGCTGACACTGAAGCTTTCTTT TRBD1 TRBV27 few TRBJ1-1